Listed below are T cell receptor beta chains from one sample, sequenced in a study of pediatric ulcerative colitis. TCRdb keeps only in-frame clones here, not all; method: immunoSEQ multiplex PCR. Seen here are 36,000 or so clones, roughly 73% observed once, and the top ten hold 0.65% to 0.75%. Sequencing was done on a sample of gut tissue. All receptors derive from a boy aged 5-17 years with moderate ulcerative colitis. The CDR3 runs from the conserved cysteine through the conserved F or W. The order of the fields is CDR3 DNA, CDR3 protein, V gene, D gene, J gene, clone size. The D gene is left open where the match is weak. Where a row states a size, it is once, few, many or the class of an expanded clone; other rows omit it.

TGCAGCGTTGAGGGACAGGAGAACACTGAAGCTTTCTTT | CSVEGQENTEAFF | TRBV29-1 | TRBD1 | TRBJ1-1 | -
TGCGCCAGCCGCCGGACAGGGGGGATCTACGAGCAGTACTTC | CASRRTGGIYEQYF | TRBV5-1 | TRBD1 | TRBJ2-7 | -
TGCGCCAGCAGTGGGGGACAACAGGCGAACACCGGGGAGCTGTTTTTT | CASSGGQQANTGELFF | TRBV5-1 | - | TRBJ2-2 | -
TGTGCCAGCGGACAGGGCCCCTACGAGCAGTACTTC | CASGQGPYEQYF | TRBV6-5 | TRBD1 | TRBJ2-7 | -
TGTGCCAGCAGTCCCCGGACAGGGGGTTCCTACGAGCAGTACTTC | CASSPRTGGSYEQYF | TRBV6-1 | TRBD1 | TRBJ2-7 | -
TGTGCCAGCAGCTGGACAGCTTACTATGGCTACACCTTC | CASSWTAYYGYTF | TRBV7-9 | - | TRBJ1-2 | -
TGTGCCAGCAGTCCAACGGGACAGGGGGGCTATGGCTACACCTTC | CASSPTGQGGYGYTF | TRBV6-5 | TRBD1 | TRBJ1-2 | -
TGTGCCAGCCAGGGCTACTATAGCAATCAGCCCCAGCATTTT | CASQGYYSNQPQHF | TRBV5-3 | - | TRBJ1-5 | once
TGTGCCAGCAGCGCACCGGGCAGGGATACGCAGTATTTT | CASSAPGRDTQYF | TRBV7-8 | - | TRBJ2-3 | -
TGTGCCACACAGTTGGACGGCTCCGCTACGCGGGGAGAGCAGTACTTC | CATQLDGSATRGEQYF | TRBV10-3 | - | TRBJ2-7 | -
TGTGCCAGCAGCTTATCGATACAGACCTACGAGCAGTACTTC | CASSLSIQTYEQYF | TRBV7-9 | - | TRBJ2-7 | few
TGCGCCAGCAGCTTGGAGACAACAGGGACGAACACCTTC | CASSLETTGTNTF | TRBV5-1 | - | TRBJ1-2 | -
TGTGCCAGCAGCTTGCTAATGGGGTCCTACGAGCAGTACTTC | CASSLLMGSYEQYF | TRBV5-5 | - | TRBJ2-7 | once
TGTGCCAGTCGAACGGGGGGGGTTTCGTATTCGGAGACCCAGTACTTC | CASRTGGVSYSETQYF | TRBV27 | TRBD2 | TRBJ2-5 | -
TGTGCCAGCAGTGAAGTGGAAGAGACCCAGTACTTC | CASSEVEETQYF | TRBV2 | - | TRBJ2-5 | -
TGTGCCAGCAGCCAAGGGGGGCCCGGGTCCGAGCAGTACTTC | CASSQGGPGSEQYF | TRBV4-2 | - | TRBJ2-7 | -
TGTGCCAGCAGCGTTGGGCAGTCGAGCTCCTACGAGCAGTACTTC | CASSVGQSSSYEQYF | TRBV9 | - | TRBJ2-7 | once
TGTGCCAGCAGCTTTCCTAGCGGGGATCCCTACGAGCAGTACTTC | CASSFPSGDPYEQYF | TRBV5-4 | TRBD2 | TRBJ2-7 | -
TGTGCCAGTAGTATTCAGGGAAGCTTGAGCGAGCAGTACTTC | CASSIQGSLSEQYF | TRBV19 | - | TRBJ2-7 | -
TGTGCCAGCAGCTTGTACGGGACTTTTTCCTATGGCTACACCTTC | CASSLYGTFSYGYTF | TRBV5-6 | - | TRBJ1-2 | -
TGTGCCAGCACCCCCCGACAGGGTTACACCGGGGAGCTGTTTTTT | CASTPRQGYTGELFF | TRBV2 | TRBD1 | TRBJ2-2 | -
TGTGCCAGCTCACCATTGCCGGGACAAGCGGATTACAATGAGCAGTTCTTC | CASSPLPGQADYNEQFF | TRBV18 | - | TRBJ2-1 | -
TGTGCCAGCAGCTTAATAGTGGGTAGCGGATCCTACGAGCAGTACTTC | CASSLIVGSGSYEQYF | TRBV7-2 | - | TRBJ2-7 | -
TGTGCCAGTAGTCCCCACCGACAGGGGGATGGGGAAAAACTGTTTTTT | CASSPHRQGDGEKLFF | TRBV19 | TRBD1 | TRBJ1-4 | few
TGTGCCAGCAGCAAAGGACAGGCCAATCAGCCCCAGCATTTT | CASSKGQANQPQHF | TRBV28 | TRBD1 | TRBJ1-5 | -
TGTGCCAGCAGTTGGGACCGTAACTATGGCTACACCTTC | CASSWDRNYGYTF | TRBV5-6 | - | TRBJ1-2 | few
TGTGCCTGGAGTTACCGACCCCAGGGCCTACCCTACAATGAGCAGTTCTTC | CAWSYRPQGLPYNEQFF | TRBV30 | - | TRBJ2-1 | -
TGCAGCGTTGTAGATTTCGGGGTGAGGACAGATACGCAGTATTTT | CSVVDFGVRTDTQYF | TRBV29-1 | - | TRBJ2-3 | -
TGTGCCAGCAGTGAGGCGGGCGGGAGGGCCAATGAGCAGTTCTTC | CASSEAGGRANEQFF | TRBV6-1 | TRBD2 | TRBJ2-1 | -
TGCGCCAGCAGCAGGTCAGGGGACTTGAACACTGAAGCTTTCTTT | CASSRSGDLNTEAFF | TRBV5-1 | - | TRBJ1-1 | -
TGTGCCAGCAGAACAGCCCGAGGCACTGAAGCTTTCTTT | CASRTARGTEAFF | TRBV2 | - | TRBJ1-1 | -
TGTGCCTGGAGGGCCTCATTCGGGAAGAATGAGCAGTTCTTC | CAWRASFGKNEQFF | TRBV30 | - | TRBJ2-1 | -
TGTGCCAGCAGCTTCCCGCGGGGGGGCTATGGCACAGATACGCAGTATTTT | CASSFPRGGYGTDTQYF | TRBV7-9 | TRBD2 | TRBJ2-3 | -
TGTGCCAGCAGTTTTTTTAGGGCAGGGGTCTCTGGAAACACCATATATTTT | CASSFFRAGVSGNTIYF | TRBV28 | - | TRBJ1-3 | -
TGTGCCAGCAGCTTACGGCTGTACAATGAGCAGTTCTTC | CASSLRLYNEQFF | TRBV7-9 | - | TRBJ2-1 | -
TGTGCCAGCAGCTTTCAAGGGCACCCGAACACCGGGGAGCTGTTTTTT | CASSFQGHPNTGELFF | TRBV11-2 | - | TRBJ2-2 | -
TGTGCCAGCAGTGATTCCCCGACAGGGTATGAAAAACTGTTTTTT | CASSDSPTGYEKLFF | TRBV6-1 | TRBD1 | TRBJ1-4 | once